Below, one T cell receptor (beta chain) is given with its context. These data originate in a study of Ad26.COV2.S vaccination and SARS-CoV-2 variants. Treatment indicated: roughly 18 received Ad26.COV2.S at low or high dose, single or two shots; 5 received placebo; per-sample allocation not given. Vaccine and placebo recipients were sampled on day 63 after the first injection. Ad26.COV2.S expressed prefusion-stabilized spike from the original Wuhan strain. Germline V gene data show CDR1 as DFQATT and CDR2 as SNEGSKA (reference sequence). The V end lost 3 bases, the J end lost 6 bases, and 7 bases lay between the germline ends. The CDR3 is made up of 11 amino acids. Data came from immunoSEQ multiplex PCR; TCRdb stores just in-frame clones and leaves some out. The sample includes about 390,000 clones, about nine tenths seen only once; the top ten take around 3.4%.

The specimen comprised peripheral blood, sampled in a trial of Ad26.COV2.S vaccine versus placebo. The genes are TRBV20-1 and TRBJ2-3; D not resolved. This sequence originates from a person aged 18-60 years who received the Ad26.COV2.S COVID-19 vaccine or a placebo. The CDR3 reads CSASRRDTQYF. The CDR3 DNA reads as TGCAGTGCTAGTCGGCGGGATACGCAGTATTTT.